This T cell receptor (beta chain) was recorded in a study of blood T cell repertoires in COVID-19. Study background: Whether acute or convalescent, the COVID-19 samples came from the United States, Italy and Spain. The cDNA or gDNA used as material had been derived from T cells, B-cell-depleted T cells, or PBMCs.

How the authors handled the data: Amplified reference gene primers provided the basis for estimating nucleated cell counts. Assay used: immunoSEQ multiplex PCR; TCRdb lists only in-frame clones, some missing. V and J calls plus clone size are reproduced from that table; the DNA served to infer D and trimming. This table has about 300,000 clones, around 86% appearing once. The receptor was isolated from a woman aged 40 to 49 who had recovered from COVID-19. What was sequenced was peripheral blood.

CDR3 region: CASSYEGNNSPLHF. The CDR3 DNA is TGTGCCAGCAGTTACGAGGGAAATAATTCACCCCTCCACTTT. The chain carries TRBV6-5 and TRBJ1-6; D ambiguous. This CDR3 spans 14 amino acids. Germline CDR1 and CDR2: MNHEY and SVGAGI. Deletions cut 2 bases from V and 5 bases from J, with 7 bases between.